The 14 T cell receptor beta chains reported below all come from one sample, sequenced in a study of cytomegalovirus exposure and HLA in healthy donors. The assay was immunoSEQ multiplex PCR, and TCRdb's table has in-frame clones only and misses some. The sample comprises approximately 70,000 clones, approximately 94% of which are singletons, and more than 0.9% rests with the top ten. Sequencing input: PBMCs. These receptors originate from a woman aged 18 to 35 in good health and CMV-seronegative.

V and J are TRBV4-1 and TRBJ1-6; D gene unclear. With 4 bases removed from V and 7 bases from J, the gap between germline ends came to 8 bases. CDR3 size: 13 residues. Germline V gives CDR1 MGHRA, CDR2 YSYEKL. The CDR3 nucleotides are TGCGCCAGCAGCCCGACGGGAAATTCACCCCTCCACTTT. Protein sequence: CASSPTGNSPLHF.

This rearrangement joins TRBV28 to TRBJ1-5; tentative D call: TRBD1 (6 bases). The CDR3 covers 16 residues. CDR1 is MDHEN and CDR2 is SYDVKM in the germline V gene. With 6 bases removed from V and 0 bases from J, the gap between germline ends came to 15 bases. The CDR3 region has the DNA TGTGCCAGCAGCCATTCAGGGGCTCCTAGCAATCAGCCCCAGCATTTT. It encodes CASSHSGAPSNQPQHF.

DNA of the CDR3: TGTGCCAGCAGTCCCCGAAAGCGGCCTAACTATGGCTACACCTTC. It specifies CASSPRKRPNYGYTF. The chain carries TRBV6-5 and TRBJ1-2; D gene ambiguous. Trimming removed 5 bases at V and 0 bases at J, with 13 bases between. CDR3 length equals 15 residues. Germline V gene data show CDR1 as MNHEY and CDR2 as SVGAGI.

The CDR3 spells CSVSGGPLYEQYF. DNA of the CDR3: TGCAGCGTTTCGGGAGGGCCCCTCTACGAGCAGTACTTC. The chain couples TRBV29-1 to TRBJ2-7, with TRBD2 identical over 8 bases. Germline trimming cut 5 bases from V and 3 bases from J; bases unmatched to any gene: 6. Germline CDR1 is SQVTM and CDR2 is ANQGSEA. This CDR3 has 13 residues.

V gene TRBV7-6 combines with J gene TRBJ1-4; D unclear. This CDR3 has 17 amino acids. V lost 0 bases to trimming and J lost 6 bases, with 17 bases between them. The germline V gene has CDR1 SGHVS and CDR2 FNYEAQ. The CDR3 loop reads CASSLARPTFLDEKLFF. The CDR3 region has the DNA TGTGCCAGCAGCTTAGCTCGTCCTACCTTCCTGGATGAAAAACTGTTTTTT.

V and J are TRBV27 and TRBJ2-1, with D possibly matching TRBD2 (6 bases). V gave up 8 bases and J gave up 0 bases, with 14 bases separating them. The CDR3 is 15 residues long. The germline CDR1 and CDR2 sequences are MNHEY and SMNVEV (reference sequence). This chain's CDR3 is CASYSGTGSYNEQFF. The CDR3 DNA sequence: TGTGCCAGCTACTCCGGGACTGGCTCCTACAATGAGCAGTTCTTC.

The rearrangement joins TRBV4-1 to TRBJ2-5, with D possibly matching TRBD1 (6 bases). CDR3 size: 16 residues. Germline V gene data show CDR1 as MGHRA and CDR2 as YSYEKL. Trimming pared 5 bases from V and 2 bases from J, leaving 18 bases between. The CDR3 sequence is CASSEPKRTVQETQYF. CDR3 in DNA: TGCGCCAGCAGCGAACCCAAGAGGACAGTTCAAGAGACCCAGTACTTC.

This sequence joins TRBV30 and TRBJ2-1; tentative D call: TRBD2 (6 bases). Trimming cost V 2 bases and J 10 bases, with 12 bases left between them. Germline values: CDR1 GTSNPN, CDR2 SVGIG (reference sequence). This CDR3 has 12 residues. The CDR3 DNA is TGTGCCTGGAGTAAACTTGGAGGGGAGCAGTTCTTC. Translating it yields CAWSKLGGEQFF.

This clone was detected only a few times. The gene calls are TRBV11-2 and TRBJ2-6, with D perhaps TRBD2 (6 bases). CDR1 is SGHAT and CDR2 is FQNNGV in the germline V gene. CDR3 length: 15 amino acids. Trimming pared 4 bases from V and 6 bases from J, leaving 13 bases between. The CDR3 reads CASSSPRRAANVLTF. The CDR3 DNA reads as TGTGCCAGCAGCTCCCCCCGGAGGGCGGCCAACGTCCTGACTTTC. The full variable domain, with the rest looked up from reference TRBV11-2 and TRBJ2-6, is EAGVAQSPRYKIIEKRQSVAFWCNPISGHATLYWYQQILGQGPKLLIQFQNNGVVDDSQLPKDRFSAERLKGVDSTLKIQPAKLEDSAVYLCASSSPRRAANVLTFGAGSRLTVL.

J is TRBJ2-5 and V is TRBV7-9; D ambiguous. CDR1 is SEHNR and CDR2 is FQNEAQ in the germline V gene (reference sequence). Trimming took 1 base from V and 0 from J, leaving 6 bases between them. The CDR3 is 14 residues long. The CDR3 coding sequence is TGTGCCAGCAGCTTAGGATACAACCAAGAGACCCAGTACTTC. Its translation is CASSLGYNQETQYF.

This rearrangement joins TRBV6-4 to TRBJ1-6, with 9 bases lining up with TRBD1. Germline CDR1 and CDR2: MRHNA and SNTAGT. The CDR3 consists of 15 residues. V was clipped by 6 bases and J by 8 bases; unmatched bases: 8. The CDR3 here is CASSLVGQGYSPLHF. CDR3 DNA: TGTGCCAGCAGCCTTGTGGGACAGGGATATTCACCCCTCCACTTT.

The chain recombines TRBV7-2 with TRBJ2-1; D may be TRBD2 (6 bases). CDR3 size: 18 residues. Germline V gene sequence: CDR1 SGHTA, CDR2 FQGNSA. The ends were cut back, 4 bases at V and 2 bases at J, with 21 bases in the middle. CDR3 sequence reads: CASSSLAGRPDTYNEQFF. DNA of the CDR3: TGTGCCAGCAGCTCCCTGGCGGGGAGACCCGACACCTACAATGAGCAGTTCTTC.

This chain links TRBV28 with TRBJ1-5; TRBD1 aligns across 9 bases. The junction had 3 bases not matched to a gene; V was cut back by 4 bases and J by 2 bases. This CDR3 spans 15 amino acids. The germline gives CDR1 MDHEN, CDR2 SYDVKM. DNA of the CDR3: TGTGCCAGCAGTTACCGGGACAGGGGCAATCAGCCCCAGCATTTT. Protein product: CASSYRDRGNQPQHF.

J is TRBJ2-7 and V is TRBV7-9, with a tentative D call TRBD1 (6 bases). The CDR3 sequence is 13 residues long. Germline V gene sequence: CDR1 SEHNR, CDR2 FQNEAQ (reference sequence). V was clipped by 3 bases and J by 2 bases, with 8 bases between them. The CDR3 is CASSLGTTYEQYF. The CDR3 coding sequence is TGTGCCAGCAGCTTGGGGACAACCTACGAGCAGTACTTC.